What follows are 10 T cell receptor beta chains derived from one specimen sequenced in a study of identical twins. Via MiXCR, TCRdb re-called the 5' RACE reads, giving one row per CDR3 protein. The data hold about 450,000 distinct CDR3 sequences, with 15% to 20% observed a single time. What was sequenced was naive T cells sorted from blood. The receptors originated from a man aged 45 to 65 in good health.

The chain combines TRBV24-1 with TRBJ2-1; possibly TRBD1 for D (5 bases). In germline, CDR1 is KGHDR, CDR2 SFDVKD. V gave up 3 bases and J gave up 4 bases, with 12 bases separating them. There are 15 residues in the CDR3. CDR3 DNA sequence: TGTGCCACCAGTGATCCTAGGGGCCCGTACAATGAGCAGTTCTTC. Translated: CATSDPRGPYNEQFF.

There are a few counts of this clonotype. The chain recombines TRBV6-1 with TRBJ2-5, with 11 bases aligning to TRBD2. The CDR3 contains 15 residues. J gave up 1 base and V 6 bases, and 4 bases lay outside the gene matches. From germline, CDR1 is MNHNS and CDR2 SASEGT. The CDR3 here is CASSRLAGIQETQYF. The CDR3 bases are TGTGCCAGCAGCCGACTAGCGGGGATCCAAGAGACCCAGTACTTC.

The chain couples TRBV5-4 to TRBJ2-1; TRBD2 agrees at 11 bases. This CDR3 is 15 amino acids long. Germline V gives CDR1 SGHNT, CDR2 YYREEE (reference sequence). After removal of 4 bases from V and 3 bases from J, the junction contained 3 bases not matched to a gene. In DNA form, the CDR3 reads TGTGCCAGCAGCGGCACTAGCGGGGGCTACAATGAGCAGTTCTTC. Amino acid sequence: CASSGTSGGYNEQFF.

The gene calls are TRBV6-1 and TRBJ2-1, with 8 bases aligning to TRBD2. CDR1 MNHNS and CDR2 SASEGT come from the germline V gene. The CDR3 consists of 16 residues. V shed 7 bases and J 0 bases; nucleotides not matched to a gene: 8. In DNA form, the CDR3 reads TGTGCCAGCACCTCGGGACTAGGAAGCTCCTACAATGAGCAGTTCTTC. Its protein is CASTSGLGSSYNEQFF.

This clonotype was detected many times. The gene calls are TRBV5-1 and TRBJ2-3; tentative D call: TRBD1 (6 bases). CDR1 is SGHRS and CDR2 is YFSETQ in the germline V gene. V lost 4 bases and J 3 bases, leaving 15 bases between the germline ends. The length of the CDR3 is 15 residues. The CDR3 loop reads CASSPGHRRTDTQYF. Here the CDR3 DNA reads TGCGCCAGCAGCCCGGGACACAGAAGGACAGATACGCAGTATTTT.

This clonotype came up a few times. The chain joins TRBV2 to TRBJ2-7; D not certain. V was trimmed by 0 bases and J by 3 bases, leaving 12 bases between them. The CDR3 spans 15 residues. The germline V gene has CDR1 SNHLY and CDR2 FYNNEI. In nucleotides, the CDR3 is TGTGCCAGCAGTGAAGCGCTAGGACCGCACTACGAGCAGTACTTC. Translated: CASSEALGPHYEQYF.

V and J are TRBV20-1 and TRBJ2-2, with 11 bases that match TRBD2. This CDR3 has 15 amino acids. Trimming at V came to 3 bases and at J to 7 bases, leaving 7 bases not matched to a gene. Germline V gene sequence: CDR1 DFQATT, CDR2 SNEGSKA (reference sequence). The CDR3 DNA is TGCAGTGCTAGCCCTAGCGGGGGGCCAGGCGGGGAGCTGTTTTTT. This gives the protein CSASPSGGPGGELFF.

This clonotype was seen only a few times. The gene calls are TRBV20-1 and TRBJ2-7; 8 bases fit TRBD1. This CDR3 is 13 amino acids long. Per the germline V gene, CDR1 is DFQATT and CDR2 is SNEGSKA (reference sequence). With V trimmed by 4 bases and J by 3 bases, 5 bases remained unmatched. The CDR3 here is CSATTGGIYEQYF. For the CDR3, the DNA is TGCAGTGCTACCACAGGGGGTATCTACGAGCAGTACTTC.

The genes are TRBV25-1 and TRBJ1-1; D is perhaps TRBD1 (5 bases). The CDR3 loop spans 15 amino acids. CDR1 is MGHDK, CDR2 SYGVNS, per germline. The ends were cut back, 4 bases at V and 0 bases at J, with 12 bases in the middle. CDR3 nucleotide sequence: TGTGCCAGCAGTGTGCAGGGCCGGATGAACACTGAAGCTTTCTTT. This sequence encodes CASSVQGRMNTEAFF.

The chain links TRBV29-1 to TRBJ1-2; 7 bases line up with TRBD1. CDR1 and CDR2 (germline): SQVTM, ANQGSEA. This CDR3 has 13 amino acids. Unmatched junction bases numbered 10, after V lost 7 bases and J lost 5 bases. CDR3 sequence reads: CSAGTGTVYGYTF. The CDR3 coding sequence is TGCAGCGCCGGCACCGGGACAGTATATGGCTACACCTTC.